This T cell receptor (beta chain) is drawn from a study of T cells expressing NK-cell markers. About the research overall: Repertoires of TCR beta were obtained from T cells sorted as CD3+CD56+NKG2C+, CD3+CD56+NKG2C- and CD3+CD56-NKG2C+. Study observations and caveats: Dominant NKG2C+ clonotypes accounted for roughly 1.0-7.0% of CD8+ T cells in a handful of donors. Specificity for HCMV among expanded NKG2C+ T cell clones was not established. Among several donors, these clonotypes also ranked first in the CD3+CD56-NKG2C+ fraction.

As for this clonotype: Its antigen is not known.

The germline CDR1 and CDR2 sequences are MDHEN and SYDVKM. The CDR3 loop spans 14 amino acids. TCRdb re-called the 5' RACE reads and shows each CDR3 protein once, DNA omitted. This sample contains about 540,000 distinct CDR3 sequences. The chain couples TRBV28 to TRBJ2-1; without DNA, the TCRdb call of TRBD1 cannot be checked. Material for sequencing was blood T cells: a sorted CD56 or NKG2C T cell subset, CD4+ or CD8+ T cells, or bulk PBMC T cells (not recorded which). This clonotype originated in a man aged 18 to 30 in good health. The CDR3 loop reads CASTRAGDFNEQFF.